This T cell receptor beta chain was recorded in a study of T cell repertoires in cytomegalovirus infection. Study information: Based on public TCR beta signatures, there were indications of CMV infection and of a matching HLA type.

Study-level results: CMV-specific TCR beta clonotypes restricted by HLA-C were the ones dominating the ex vivo response.

Via MiXCR, TCRdb re-called the reads, giving one row per CDR3 protein. The table records about 260,000 distinct CDR3 sequences, less than 9.5% of them present only once. CDR3 length equals 15 residues. CDR1 is DFQATT and CDR2 is SNEGSKA in the germline V gene (reference sequence). Trimming took 1 base from V and 9 from J, leaving 16 bases between them. This clonotype came up a few times. Antigen unknown. The TCR sequence derives from a human donor in good health (CMV status not recorded). Some clones in this sample may be carry-over from other donors' samples. The sequenced material came from PBMCs. The chain carries TRBV20-1 and TRBJ1-6, with a tentative D call TRBD1 (5 bases). The CDR3 is CSARAGGPGGSPLHF. CDR3 nucleotide sequence: TGCAGTGCTAGAGCTGGGGGACCCGGGGGTTCACCCCTCCACTTT.